The 22 T cell receptor beta chains reported below all come from one sample, sequenced in a study of vaccination and CD4 T cells after COVID-19 (dated by TCRdb to between 2021 and 2024). The treatment or condition tag for this specimen amounts to: approximately 10-day PBMC culture with coronavirus spike peptide pools or control peptides (ViraFEST assay). Receptors were amplified or captured by PCR. TCRdb records Illumina iSeq 100 as the sequencer. DNA from cultured CD4+ T cells underwent TCR sequencing with the Oncomine TCR Beta short-read assay at the Johns Hopkins FTIC core. The public reads were reprocessed in TCRdb via fastp at Q25 and MiXCR, keeping in-frame beta chains. Merged by CDR3 protein, the rows form single entries marked with the most common genes and DNA. The sample table records approximately 17,000 distinct CDR3 sequences; 43% of these occur just once. The ten biggest clones cover about 6% of the sample.

The antigens for these receptors are not known. Material: CD4+ T cells from blood, cultured in vitro, obtained after SARS-CoV-2 vaccination. These receptors originate from a human donor who had recovered from COVID-19.

The genes are TRBV6-1 and TRBJ1-5, with unresolved D. The CDR3 sequence is 11 residues long. Germline V gene data show CDR1 as MNHNS and CDR2 as SASEGT. Trimming took off 9 bases at V and 9 bases at J, with 12 bases between the two ends. The CDR3 DNA reads as TGTGCCAGGAGCGGTGAGGGGCCCCAGCATTTT. It translates to CARSGEGPQHF.

V and J are TRBV6-5 and TRBJ2-5; 7 positions match TRBD2. This CDR3 is 18 amino acids long. Germline assignment: CDR1 MNHEY and CDR2 SVGAGI. V lost 0 bases to trimming and J lost 4 bases; unmatched junction nucleotides: 14. CDR3: CASSYSIRAGEGRETQYF. DNA for the CDR3: TGTGCCAGCAGTTACTCGATCCGGGCGGGAGAGGGTAGAGAGACCCAGTACTTC.

This clonotype was detected a few times. The chain combines TRBV6-1 with TRBJ2-3; 13 bases fit TRBD2. The junction had 6 bases not matched to a gene; V was cut back by 7 bases and J by 2 bases. This CDR3 has 16 residues. Germline lookup yields CDR1 MNHNS and CDR2 SASEGT. The CDR3: CASNQLAGGPTDTQYF. The CDR3 nucleotides read TGTGCCAGCAACCAACTAGCGGGAGGGCCCACAGATACGCAGTATTTT.

This clonotype is classed as large. CDR3 nucleotide sequence: TGTGCCAGCAGTTCAATAGGGACGGAAGCTTTCTTT. Protein: CASSSIGTEAFF. The gene calls are TRBV6-5 and TRBJ1-1; D perhaps matches TRBD1 (5 bases). The CDR3 has 12 amino acids. The V gene's germline CDR1 is MNHEY and CDR2 SVGAGI. V gave up 4 bases and J gave up 8 bases, with 11 bases separating them.

Only a few counts were recorded for this clonotype. Sequence at one end of the junction differs from germline and may be a read error. V and J are TRBV10-2 and TRBJ1-2; D remains ambiguous. Germline V lookup: CDR1 WSHSY, CDR2 SAAADI. CDR3 length: 16 residues. CDR3 amino acids: CASSYRTYMENYGYTF. The CDR3 DNA sequence: TGTGCCAGCAGTTATCGTACATATATGGAAAACTATGGCTACACCTTC.

This sequence joins TRBV7-9 and TRBJ2-3; D is uncertain. The germline V gene encodes CDR1 SEHNR and CDR2 FQNEAQ (reference sequence). V was clipped by 3 bases and J by 6 bases, with 4 bases between them. The CDR3 loop spans 11 amino acids. CDR3 sequence reads: CASSLDDTQYF. The CDR3 DNA follows: TGTGCCAGCAGCTTGGATGATACGCAGTATTTT.

The V and J genes are TRBV5-1 and TRBJ2-5; a possible D gene is TRBD2 (5 bases). CDR1 and CDR2 (germline): SGHRS, YFSETQ. Trimming stripped 4 bases from V and 0 bases from J, with 10 bases between. CDR3 length equals 14 residues. CDR3 DNA sequence: TGCGCCAGCAGCAACACGGGGAACCAAGAGACCCAGTACTTC. This translates into CASSNTGNQETQYF.

This chain uses TRBV20-1 with TRBJ1-4, with no clear D. The V gene's germline CDR1 is DFQATT and CDR2 SNEGSKA (reference sequence). This CDR3 has 12 residues. V gave up 3 bases and J gave up 8 bases, with 10 bases separating them. CDR3 coding DNA: TGCAGTGCTAGTAGGAAAGGAGAAAAACTGTTTTTT. Its protein is CSASRKGEKLFF.

In this sample, this clonotype turned up a few times. The chain links TRBV20-1 to TRBJ1-2; the match to TRBD1 covers 7 bases. CDR3 length: 14 residues. The V gene's germline CDR1 is DFQATT and CDR2 SNEGSKA (reference sequence). Trimming removed 3 bases from V and 6 bases from J; junction bases left unmatched: 10. The CDR3 DNA sequence: TGCAGTGCTAGGACAGGGAGGCACTGGGATGGCTACACCTTC. Translating gives CSARTGRHWDGYTF.

The chain recombines TRBV20-1 with TRBJ2-6; D not certain. The CDR3 contains 15 residues. Deletions cut 3 bases from V and 0 bases from J, with 9 bases between. CDR1 and CDR2 (germline): DFQATT, SNEGSKA (reference sequence). CDR3 sequence reads: CSASGSASGANVLTF. CDR3 in DNA: TGCAGTGCTAGTGGTTCCGCCTCTGGGGCCAACGTCCTGACTTTC.

This chain links TRBV6-4 with TRBJ2-1, with 12 positions matching TRBD2. CDR3 length: 15 amino acids. CDR1 is MRHNA, CDR2 SNTAGT, per germline. V lost 3 bases, J lost 8 bases, and 5 bases stayed unmatched. CDR3 loop: CASSERLAGVHEQFF. The CDR3 DNA reads as TGTGCCAGCAGTGAAAGACTAGCGGGAGTCCATGAGCAGTTCTTC.

This clonotype was counted only a few times. This chain uses TRBV7-9 with TRBJ1-6, with D hard to call. CDR1 and CDR2 from the germline V gene are SEHNR and FQNEAQ (reference sequence). V gave up 8 bases and J gave up 6 bases, with 14 bases separating them. There are 14 residues in the CDR3. The CDR3 is CASGSGISNSPLHF. CDR3 DNA sequence: TGTGCCAGCGGATCCGGGATATCTAATTCACCCCTCCACTTT.

This clonotype was counted between two and nine times. The rearrangement links TRBV19 to TRBJ2-2; 12 positions agree with TRBD2. The V and J ends lost 5 bases and 0 bases, in that order; junction bases with no gene match: 13. Germline values: CDR1 LNHDA, CDR2 SQIVND (reference sequence). CDR3 length equals 20 residues. As DNA, the CDR3 is TGTGCCAGTAGTTCTCGACTAGCGGGAGTGTTTACGGCGAACACCGGGGAGCTGTTTTTT. It translates to CASSSRLAGVFTANTGELFF.

This rearrangement joins TRBV4-2 to TRBJ2-3; D may be TRBD2 (5 bases). Trimming removed 0 bases from V and 1 base from J, with 17 bases in between. This CDR3 has 18 amino acids. The V gene's germline CDR1 is LGHNA and CDR2 YNFKEQ. The CDR3 here is CASSQEPRGLKGTDTQYF. The CDR3 DNA follows: TGTGCCAGCAGCCAAGAGCCCCGAGGGTTGAAGGGCACAGATACGCAGTATTTT.

V and J are TRBV20-1 and TRBJ2-5; TRBD2 agrees at 7 bases. V trimming: 3 bases; J trimming: 2 bases; junction bases outside the gene matches: 3. Looked up from germline, CDR1 is DFQATT and CDR2 is SNEGSKA (reference sequence). The CDR3 extends over 13 amino acids. CDR3 nucleotides: TGCAGTGCTAGCGGGGGGATACAAGAGACCCAGTACTTC. Amino acids: CSASGGIQETQYF.

This clonotype showed up just a few times. The rearrangement joins TRBV20-1 to TRBJ1-2; no reliable D call. Trimming removed 3 bases at V and 6 bases at J, with 11 bases between. CDR3 length: 12 residues. Germline values: CDR1 DFQATT, CDR2 SNEGSKA (reference sequence). The CDR3 is CSASSPRDGYTF. The CDR3 nucleotides are TGCAGTGCTAGCAGCCCGCGGGATGGCTACACCTTC.

The chain employs TRBV19 and TRBJ2-2; possibly TRBD1 for D (5 bases). The CDR3 is made up of 15 amino acids. The germline V gene encodes CDR1 LNHDA and CDR2 SQIVND (reference sequence). V lost 4 bases and J 7 bases, leaving 16 bases between the germline ends. CDR3 bases: TGTGCCAGTAGTAACCTTAGGGGAACGGGCGGGGAGCTGTTTTTT. Protein product: CASSNLRGTGGELFF.

V is TRBV6-2 or TRBV6-3 and J is TRBJ2-2, with TRBD2 matching over 8 bases. The germline V gene encodes CDR1 MNHEY and CDR2 SVGEGT. With 3 bases clipped from V and 5 bases from J, the junction kept 8 bases outside the gene matches. The CDR3 covers 16 residues. As DNA, the CDR3 is TGTGCCAGCAGTTATACGGGGGGGGCCCGGACCGGGGAGCTGTTTTTT. Translating gives CASSYTGGARTGELFF.

The chain is built from TRBV2 and TRBJ2-7; D remains unclear. Germline lookup yields CDR1 SNHLY and CDR2 FYNNEI. The CDR3 runs 17 residues. V shed 8 bases and J shed 2 bases, with 25 bases lying between them. The CDR3 DNA sequence: TGTGCCAGCTATCCAGGAAGTGGGATAGGGTCGACCTACGAGCAGTACTTC. Protein product: CASYPGSGIGSTYEQYF.

The sample holds a few counts of this clonotype. V gene TRBV20-1 combines with J gene TRBJ2-1; 12 bases line up with TRBD2. Germline V CDR1 and CDR2: DFQATT, SNEGSKA (reference sequence). The CDR3 consists of 16 residues. Trimming at V came to 0 bases and at J to 7 bases, leaving 7 bases not matched to a gene. The CDR3 nucleotides are TGCAGTGCTAGAGATTTCAGGACTAGCGGGATGAATGAGCAGTTCTTC. This encodes CSARDFRTSGMNEQFF.

This chain joins TRBV20-1 and TRBJ1-2; perhaps TRBD1 as D (6 bases). CDR1 DFQATT and CDR2 SNEGSKA come from the germline V gene (reference sequence). Between the trimmed V and J ends, which lost 3 bases and 4 bases, there was a span of 12 bases. There are 13 residues in the CDR3. CDR3 protein: CSARKGVSYGYTF. The CDR3 DNA reads as TGCAGTGCTAGGAAGGGGGTTAGCTATGGCTACACCTTC.

The chain uses TRBV7-2 and TRBJ2-3; 7 bases are a match to TRBD2. The CDR3 length is 14 residues. The V segment lost 8 bases and the J segment 6 bases; nucleotides outside the gene matches: 11. Germline V gene lookup returns CDR1 SGHTA and CDR2 FQGNSA. CDR3: CASGVGGSPDTQYF. The DNA of the CDR3 is TGTGCCAGCGGGGTAGGCGGGAGTCCCGATACGCAGTATTTT. Full variable domain (remainder filled in from reference TRBV7-2 and TRBJ2-3): GAGVSQSPSNKVTEKGKDVELRCDPISGHTALYWYRQSLGQGLEFLIYFQGNSAPDKSGLPSDRFSAERTGGSVSTLTIQRTQQEDSAVYLCASGVGGSPDTQYFGPGTRLTVL.